These T cell receptor beta chains were read from a single sample in a study of blood T cell repertoires in COVID-19. This table comes from immunoSEQ multiplex PCR, and its TCRdb copy is limited to in-frame clones, with some not included. The sample records about 400,000 clones, about nine tenths being singletons. Sequencing input: peripheral blood. These receptors were collected from a woman younger than 45 with active or convalescent COVID-19. Both conserved end residues are part of each CDR3. Fields, in order: J gene, clone size, D gene, V gene, CDR3 protein, CDR3 DNA. A D gene is named only where the DNA matches it firmly. For some rows the clone size is stated as once, few or many, or as a class when expanded; others skip it.

j_call: TRBJ1-1; clone_size: -; d_call: TRBD1; v_call: TRBV5-5; cdr3_aa: CASSSPGQLLGEAFF; cdr3_nt: TGTGCCAGCAGCTCACCGGGACAGCTTCTGGGTGAAGCTTTCTTT
j_call: TRBJ1-1; clone_size: -; d_call: -; v_call: TRBV19; cdr3_aa: CASMRLLNTEAFF; cdr3_nt: TGTGCCAGTATGAGGCTATTGAACACTGAAGCTTTCTTT
j_call: TRBJ2-3; clone_size: -; d_call: -; v_call: TRBV5-1; cdr3_aa: CASSLEATGEDTDTQYF; cdr3_nt: TGCGCCAGCAGCCTAGAAGCGACGGGGGAAGACACAGATACGCAGTATTTT
j_call: TRBJ2-1; clone_size: once; d_call: -; v_call: TRBV6-5; cdr3_aa: CASGSTGTNEQFF; cdr3_nt: TGTGCCAGCGGTAGTACAGGGACCAATGAGCAGTTCTTC
j_call: TRBJ1-1; clone_size: -; d_call: -; v_call: TRBV18; cdr3_aa: CASSPLGGEAFF; cdr3_nt: TGTGCCAGCTCACCACTCGGAGGTGAAGCTTTCTTT
j_call: TRBJ1-3; clone_size: -; d_call: -; v_call: TRBV3-1/TRBV3-2; cdr3_aa: CASSRAGPWLGNTIYF; cdr3_nt: TGTGCCAGCAGCCGAGCGGGACCCTGGCTTGGAAACACCATATATTTT
j_call: TRBJ2-2; clone_size: -; d_call: -; v_call: TRBV5-6; cdr3_aa: CASSTPSRAGELFF; cdr3_nt: TGTGCCAGCTCGACCCCCTCGAGGGCCGGGGAGCTGTTTTTT
j_call: TRBJ2-6; clone_size: -; d_call: -; v_call: TRBV28; cdr3_aa: CASSLLGGAGANVLTF; cdr3_nt: TGTGCCAGCAGTTTATTAGGGGGGGCTGGGGCCAACGTCCTGACTTTC
j_call: TRBJ2-1; clone_size: -; d_call: TRBD2; v_call: TRBV18; cdr3_aa: CASSPPTSGGGEQFF; cdr3_nt: TGTGCCAGCTCACCACCTACCAGCGGGGGAGGTGAGCAGTTCTTC
j_call: TRBJ1-4; clone_size: -; d_call: -; v_call: TRBV7-9; cdr3_aa: CASSREWGSPEKLFF; cdr3_nt: TGTGCCAGCAGCCGCGAATGGGGCAGCCCTGAAAAACTGTTTTTT
j_call: TRBJ2-1; clone_size: -; d_call: TRBD2; v_call: TRBV19; cdr3_aa: CASTTIEAGGRGNEQFF; cdr3_nt: TGTGCCAGCACGACGATAGAAGCGGGAGGGCGAGGAAATGAGCAGTTCTTC
j_call: TRBJ1-5; clone_size: -; d_call: TRBD1; v_call: TRBV5-5; cdr3_aa: CASSPGTDSNQPQHF; cdr3_nt: TGTGCCAGCAGCCCTGGGACAGATAGCAATCAGCCCCAGCATTTT
j_call: TRBJ2-5; clone_size: -; d_call: TRBD2; v_call: TRBV3-1/TRBV3-2; cdr3_aa: CASSQGVNSGETQYF; cdr3_nt: TGTGCCAGCAGCCAAGGGGTGAATAGCGGGGAGACCCAGTACTTC
j_call: TRBJ1-2; clone_size: -; d_call: -; v_call: TRBV2; cdr3_aa: CASSEARTGLYGYTF; cdr3_nt: TGTGCCAGCAGTGAAGCGCGTACAGGGCTCTATGGCTACACCTTC
j_call: TRBJ1-1; clone_size: -; d_call: -; v_call: TRBV6-1; cdr3_aa: CASSEARGLPNTEAFF; cdr3_nt: TGTGCCAGCAGTGAAGCGCGAGGTCTCCCGAACACTGAAGCTTTCTTT
j_call: TRBJ2-6; clone_size: -; d_call: -; v_call: TRBV5-1; cdr3_aa: CASSLSGANVLTF; cdr3_nt: TGCGCCAGCAGCCTCTCTGGGGCCAACGTCCTGACTTTC
j_call: TRBJ1-4; clone_size: -; d_call: TRBD1; v_call: TRBV3-1/TRBV3-2; cdr3_aa: CASSPGTEKLFF; cdr3_nt: TGTGCCAGCAGCCCTGGGACAGAGAAACTGTTTTTT
j_call: TRBJ2-3; clone_size: -; d_call: -; v_call: TRBV4-2; cdr3_aa: CASSQEGSPGARSTDTQYF; cdr3_nt: TGTGCCAGCAGCCAAGAGGGATCTCCTGGGGCGCGGAGCACAGATACGCAGTATTTT
j_call: TRBJ2-7; clone_size: once; d_call: TRBD1; v_call: TRBV5-4; cdr3_aa: CASRSQGQSEQYF; cdr3_nt: TGTGCCAGCAGAAGCCAGGGACAGTCCGAGCAGTACTTC
j_call: TRBJ1-1; clone_size: -; d_call: -; v_call: TRBV30; cdr3_aa: CAWRRGAIFGVGTEAFF; cdr3_nt: TGTGCCTGGAGACGGGGGGCGATCTTCGGGGTGGGCACTGAAGCTTTCTTT
j_call: TRBJ2-3; clone_size: -; d_call: -; v_call: TRBV4-1; cdr3_aa: CASSQVVRFPTDTQYF; cdr3_nt: TGCGCCAGCAGCCAAGTTGTGCGGTTCCCCACAGATACGCAGTATTTT
j_call: TRBJ2-7; clone_size: -; d_call: TRBD1; v_call: TRBV2; cdr3_aa: CAISGQGPYEQYF; cdr3_nt: TGTGCCATCTCGGGACAGGGGCCGTACGAGCAGTACTTC
j_call: TRBJ1-1; clone_size: -; d_call: -; v_call: TRBV6-1; cdr3_aa: CASSYQRGGTEAFF; cdr3_nt: TGTGCCAGCAGTTATCAAAGGGGAGGCACTGAAGCTTTCTTT
j_call: TRBJ2-7; clone_size: -; d_call: TRBD2; v_call: TRBV10-2; cdr3_aa: CASTQGTSGGAWEQYF; cdr3_nt: TGCGCCAGCACCCAAGGGACTAGCGGGGGGGCCTGGGAGCAGTACTTC
j_call: TRBJ1-1; clone_size: -; d_call: -; v_call: TRBV18; cdr3_aa: CASSPFARENTEAFF; cdr3_nt: TGTGCCAGCTCACCATTTGCGCGGGAGAACACTGAAGCTTTCTTT
j_call: TRBJ2-2; clone_size: -; d_call: TRBD2; v_call: TRBV19; cdr3_aa: CASSMGGAGELFF; cdr3_nt: TGTGCCAGTAGTATGGGGGGGGCCGGGGAGCTGTTTTTT
j_call: TRBJ1-1; clone_size: -; d_call: -; v_call: TRBV6-5; cdr3_aa: CASRSDRITEAFF; cdr3_nt: TGTGCCAGCAGATCAGACAGAATCACTGAAGCTTTCTTT
j_call: TRBJ2-3; clone_size: -; d_call: -; v_call: TRBV15; cdr3_aa: CATSRDRPPIYTQYF; cdr3_nt: TGTGCCACCAGCAGAGACAGGCCTCCAATTTATACGCAGTATTTT
j_call: TRBJ1-1; clone_size: -; d_call: TRBD1; v_call: TRBV5-1; cdr3_aa: CASSRTGFDMNTEAFF; cdr3_nt: TGCGCCAGCAGCCGGACAGGGTTCGATATGAACACTGAAGCTTTCTTT
j_call: TRBJ1-2; clone_size: -; d_call: -; v_call: TRBV7-2; cdr3_aa: CASSLGIANYGYTF; cdr3_nt: TGTGCCAGCAGCTTAGGAATAGCTAACTATGGCTACACCTTC
j_call: TRBJ2-7; clone_size: -; d_call: -; v_call: TRBV27; cdr3_aa: CASSLSALADEQYF; cdr3_nt: TGTGCCAGCAGTTTATCCGCGTTAGCAGACGAGCAGTACTTC
j_call: TRBJ2-6; clone_size: -; d_call: -; v_call: TRBV18; cdr3_aa: CASSPDNSGANVLTF; cdr3_nt: TGTGCCAGCTCACCCGACAACTCTGGGGCCAACGTCCTGACTTTC
j_call: TRBJ2-7; clone_size: -; d_call: -; v_call: TRBV15; cdr3_aa: CATSLDYYEQYF; cdr3_nt: TGTGCCACCAGCCTAGACTACTACGAGCAGTACTTC
j_call: TRBJ1-2; clone_size: -; d_call: TRBD1; v_call: TRBV19; cdr3_aa: CASSTGQGEGYTF; cdr3_nt: TGTGCCAGTAGTACGGGACAGGGCGAAGGCTACACCTTC
j_call: TRBJ1-4; clone_size: few; d_call: -; v_call: TRBV10-2; cdr3_aa: CASSGEVGAYEKLFF; cdr3_nt: TGCGCCAGCAGTGGCGAGGTGGGGGCCTACGAAAAACTGTTTTTT
j_call: TRBJ2-3; clone_size: -; d_call: TRBD2; v_call: TRBV7-6; cdr3_aa: CASSLVGGGTDTQYF; cdr3_nt: TGTGCCAGCAGCTTAGTTGGCGGGGGGACAGATACGCAGTATTTT
j_call: TRBJ2-3; clone_size: -; d_call: TRBD2; v_call: TRBV5-1; cdr3_aa: CASSSGTSGREGTDTQYF; cdr3_nt: TGCGCCAGCAGCTCCGGGACTAGCGGGAGGGAAGGCACAGATACGCAGTATTTT
j_call: TRBJ1-4; clone_size: -; d_call: TRBD1; v_call: TRBV5-4; cdr3_aa: CASSSDRGYGLFF; cdr3_nt: TGTGCCAGCAGCTCGGACAGGGGGTACGGGCTGTTTTTT
j_call: TRBJ1-3; clone_size: -; d_call: -; v_call: TRBV2; cdr3_aa: CATADPGGQNTIYF; cdr3_nt: TGTGCCACCGCGGACCCCGGAGGTCAAAACACCATATATTTT